The 30 T cell receptor beta chains below come from one sample, sequenced in a study of type 1 and type 2 diabetes patients listed by TCRdb under 2016. The instrument given in TCRdb is Illumina MiSeq. For TCRbeta CDR3 amplification, the template was genomic DNA taken from the sorted T cell subsets. The TCRbeta CDR3 region was amplified by multiplex PCR with 30 forward and 13 reverse primers. The raw public reads went through TCRdb reprocessing: fastp at Q25, MiXCR clone calling, in-frame beta chains kept. Every distinct CDR3 protein forms one entry, paired with its most common genes and DNA. This sample holds approximately 260,000 distinct CDR3 sequences; more than 45% were observed only once. Approximately 15% of the sample rests with the top ten. Sequenced sample: peripheral blood mononuclear cells (PBMCs). These TCRs come from a man aged 18 to 30 with type 2 diabetes.

This rearrangement joins TRBV5-1 to TRBJ1-4, with D possibly matching TRBD1 (6 bases). The V and J ends lost 5 bases and 0 bases respectively, with 8 bases between them. The CDR3 is 14 amino acids. CDR1 is SGHRS, CDR2 YFSETQ, per germline. CDR3 region: CASRGTTTNEKLFF. CDR3 in DNA: TGCGCCAGCAGGGGGACAACAACTAATGAAAAACTGTTTTTT.

The chain recombines TRBV4-3 with TRBJ1-6; 10 bases align to TRBD1. Losses at the gene ends were 3 bases for V and 10 bases for J; bases not matched to a gene: 6. The CDR3 is made up of 15 amino acids. Germline-derived CDR1 and CDR2 are LGHNA and YSLEER. CDR3 nucleotides: TGCGCCAGCAGCCAGGGACAGGGGTTGGAGTCACCCCTCCACTTT. It codes for CASSQGQGLESPLHF.

J is TRBJ2-1 and V is TRBV27; the D gene is possibly TRBD1 (6 bases). Per germline, CDR1 MNHEY and CDR2 SMNVEV (reference sequence). Between the trimmed V and J ends, which lost 7 bases and 9 bases, there was a span of 13 bases. The CDR3 extends over 12 amino acids. The CDR3 DNA reads as TGTGCCAGCACCCGTGAAGGGGGTGAGCAGTTCTTC. Amino acid sequence: CASTREGGEQFF.

This clonotype was counted between two and nine times. The chain couples TRBV20-1 to TRBJ2-1; 12 nucleotides agree with TRBD2. The germline CDR1 and CDR2 sequences are DFQATT and SNEGSKA (reference sequence). V was clipped by 4 bases and J by 8 bases; unmatched bases: 12. This CDR3 region has 16 residues. This chain's CDR3 is CSATKLAGGPTDEQFF. The CDR3 DNA follows: TGCAGTGCTACCAAACTAGCGGGAGGCCCCACCGATGAGCAGTTCTTC.

This clonotype was observed a few times. The chain couples TRBV7-3 to TRBJ2-7, with 9 positions matching TRBD1. Per germline, CDR1 SGHTA and CDR2 FQGTGA. CDR3 length equals 18 residues. Unmatched junction bases numbered 16, after V lost 4 bases and J lost 3 bases. CDR3 nucleotides: TGTGCCAGCAGCTCACCCGGGGACAGGGCCACTACGGACTACGAGCAGTACTTC. Its protein product is CASSSPGDRATTDYEQYF. Full variable domain (remainder filled in from reference TRBV7-3 and TRBJ2-7): GAGVSQTPSNKVTEKGKYVELRCDPISGHTALYWYRQSLGQGPEFLIYFQGTGAADDSGLPNDRFFAVRPEGSVSTLKIQRTERGDSAVYLCASSSPGDRATTDYEQYFGPGTRLTVT.

This clonotype was seen a handful of times. The V gene is TRBV20-1, the J gene TRBJ2-7; either TRBD1 or TRBD2 may supply D (7 bases each). V dropped 5 bases and J dropped 4 bases, with 12 bases sitting between them. There are 12 residues in the CDR3. Germline CDR1 DFQATT, CDR2 SNEGSKA (reference sequence). The CDR3 coding sequence is TGCAGTGCTTACAGGGGAGGGTACGAGCAGTACTTC. The encoded protein is CSAYRGGYEQYF.

This sequence joins TRBV29-1 and TRBJ1-5, with 7 bases fitting TRBD1. The V gene end was trimmed by 5 bases and the J gene end by 4 bases; junction bases not matched to a gene: 5. The CDR3 runs 13 residues. CDR1 is SQVTM and CDR2 is ANQGSEA in the germline V gene. CDR3 in amino acids: CSVTEQGNQPQHF. The DNA for the CDR3 is TGCAGCGTTACGGAACAGGGGAATCAGCCCCAGCATTTT.

With respect to this clonotype: The CDR3 end shows no conserved phenylalanine or tryptophan, and so a read error is likely. V and J are TRBV20-1 and TRBJ2-7; D possibly corresponds to TRBD1 (6 bases). Per the germline V gene, CDR1 is DFQATT and CDR2 is SNEGSKA (reference sequence). CDR3 length equals 13 residues. With 1 base removed from V and 0 bases from J, the gap between germline ends came to 7 bases. The DNA for the CDR3 is TGCAGTGCTAGAGGGACAGTCTCCTACGAGCAGTACTAC. Encoded protein: CSARGTVSYEQYY.

This chain uses TRBV5-1 with TRBJ1-1; TRBD1 aligns across 7 bases. The CDR3 is 15 residues long. Unmatched junction bases numbered 7, after V lost 2 bases and J lost 3 bases. Germline CDR1 and CDR2: SGHRS and YFSETQ. The CDR3 coding sequence is TGCGCCAGCAGCTTAGGGGGCAAGGGGGACACTGAAGCTTTCTTT. Protein: CASSLGGKGDTEAFF.

This chain uses TRBV7-9 with TRBJ1-1; possible D gene TRBD1, 5 bases. Looked up from germline, CDR1 is SEHNR and CDR2 is FQNEAQ (reference sequence). The V and J ends lost 5 bases and 7 bases respectively, with 11 bases between them. The CDR3 sequence is 12 residues long. The CDR3: CASSPAGGEAFF. The CDR3 DNA sequence: TGTGCCAGCAGCCCGGCGGGGGGTGAAGCTTTCTTT.

A single count supports this clonotype. The CDR3 sequence: CSARDFKMGGVLGQPQHF. As DNA, the CDR3 is TGCAGTGCTAGAGATTTTAAGATGGGGGGCGTTTTAGGTCAGCCCCAGCATTTT. The chain uses TRBV20-1 and TRBJ1-5, with D perhaps TRBD1 (6 bases). Trimming shortened V by 0 bases and J by 6 bases, and 24 bases separated the two germline ends. Germline CDR1 DFQATT, CDR2 SNEGSKA (reference sequence). The CDR3 sequence is 18 residues long.

In this sample, this clonotype turned up once. The rearrangement links TRBV6-6 to TRBJ1-1, with D perhaps TRBD1 (6 bases). The ends were cut back, 5 bases at V and 4 bases at J, with 14 bases in the middle. This CDR3 is 14 amino acids long. Germline CDR1 reads MNHNY; CDR2 reads SVGAGI (reference sequence). The CDR3 region has the DNA TGTGCCAGCAGTATAGGGGGAGCGTCCACTGAAGCTTTCTTT. Amino acid sequence: CASSIGGASTEAFF.

In the case of this clonotype: This sequence may be a read error, since a much larger clone differs from it by one base. The chain joins TRBV10-3 to TRBJ2-3; D not resolved. CDR1 and CDR2 from the germline V gene are ENHRY and SYGVKD. The CDR3 is 13 amino acids. CDR3 residues: CAISESRSDMQYF. For the CDR3, the DNA is TGTGCCATCAGTGAGTCGAGGAGCGATATGCAGTATTTT.

This clonotype was counted a few times. This chain links TRBV29-1 with TRBJ1-1; D gene ambiguous. CDR1 and CDR2 (germline): SQVTM, ANQGSEA. The CDR3 spans 12 residues. V was trimmed by 3 bases and J by 9 bases, leaving 14 bases between them. The CDR3, as DNA: TGCAGCGTTGAGGGGAGGCCGGCGAAAGCTTTCTTT. Translation: CSVEGRPAKAFF.

The chain has TRBV28 and TRBJ1-6, with TRBD1 identical over 8 bases. The V gene's germline CDR1 is MDHEN and CDR2 SYDVKM. V was clipped by 5 bases and J by 8 bases; unmatched bases: 8. The CDR3 covers 15 residues. The CDR3 region is CASSDRDRLDSPLHF. For the CDR3, the DNA is TGTGCCAGCAGTGACCGGGACAGGTTGGATTCACCCCTCCACTTT.

The chain recombines TRBV7-2 with TRBJ2-1, with 9 bases that match TRBD1. V shed 4 bases, J shed 7 bases, and the junction held 8 bases outside the gene matches. The germline V gene encodes CDR1 SGHTA and CDR2 FQGNSA. The CDR3 runs to 15 residues. CDR3 DNA: TGTGCCAGCAGCTCCCGGGACAGGGAGAAGAATGAGCAGTTCTTC. Translated, it gives CASSSRDREKNEQFF.

The chain links TRBV20-1 to TRBJ1-2, with D possibly being TRBD1 (5 bases). Per germline, CDR1 DFQATT and CDR2 SNEGSKA (reference sequence). The CDR3 is made up of 12 amino acids. The V end was cut by 5 bases, the J end by 4 bases, with 11 bases between. In DNA, the CDR3 is TGCAGTGCTTCCGACAGCCTCTATGGCTACACCTTC. This codes for CSASDSLYGYTF.

The V gene is TRBV5-1, the J gene TRBJ2-3; TRBD2 matches at 10 bases. The length of the CDR3 is 16 residues. Germline values: CDR1 SGHRS, CDR2 YFSETQ. The junction had 7 bases not matched to a gene; V was cut back by 4 bases and J by 2 bases. The CDR3 is CASSLMTSGYTDTQYF. The CDR3 DNA is TGCGCCAGCAGCCTCATGACTAGCGGGTACACAGATACGCAGTATTTT.

This clonotype was seen a handful of times. This sequence joins TRBV19 and TRBJ1-6; D not certain. Germline assignment: CDR1 LNHDA and CDR2 SQIVND (reference sequence). CDR3 length equals 13 residues. V lost 6 bases to trimming and J lost 10 bases, with 13 bases between them. The CDR3 sequence is CASSPMGLSPLHF. For the CDR3, the DNA is TGTGCCAGTAGCCCGATGGGTTTGTCACCCCTCCACTTT.

To note about this clonotype: A much larger clone is a single base away; this may be a read error. V is TRBV15 and J is TRBJ2-3; possibly TRBD1 or TRBD2 for D (5 bases each). Germline CDR1 and CDR2: LNHNV and YYDKDF (reference sequence). CDR3 length equals 16 residues. The CDR3 loop is CDTSRRLGDGTDTQYF. The DNA for the CDR3 is TGTGACACCAGCAGACGACTCGGGGACGGCACAGATACGCAGTATTTT.

This clonotype was found many times. CDR3 bases: TGTGCCAGCAGCGTTGGAGATCAGCCCCAGCATTTT. This sequence encodes CASSVGDQPQHF. This sequence joins TRBV25-1 and TRBJ1-5; D unclear. Germline CDR1 reads MGHDK; CDR2 reads SYGVNS. Trimming left V 6 bases short and J 5 bases short, with 8 bases between. The CDR3 consists of 12 residues.

The chain couples TRBV7-2 to TRBJ2-5; D unclear. Germline CDR1 SGHTA, CDR2 FQGNSA. The V end lost 3 bases, the J end lost 4 bases, and 9 bases lay between the germline ends. The CDR3 extends over 13 amino acids. The CDR3 loop is CASSFRWLETQYF. In nucleotides, the CDR3 is TGTGCCAGCAGCTTTCGTTGGTTAGAGACCCAGTACTTC.

This chain connects TRBV20-1 to TRBJ2-7; D unclear. The CDR3 is 14 residues long. CDR1 is DFQATT and CDR2 is SNEGSKA in the germline V gene (reference sequence). V lost 0 bases and J lost 4, with 13 bases in between. Here the CDR3 DNA reads TGCAGTGCTAGAGATCTTGCTGACTTATACGAGCAGTACTTC. The encoded protein is CSARDLADLYEQYF.

This rearrangement joins TRBV6-5 to TRBJ1-2; TRBD1 matches at 7 bases. V lost 0 bases and J lost 5; bases outside the gene matches: 6. The CDR3 has 15 residues. Germline V CDR1 and CDR2: MNHEY, SVGAGI. This CDR3 is CASSYSRDSRYGYTF. The CDR3 nucleotides are TGTGCCAGCAGTTACTCCAGGGACAGCCGATATGGCTACACCTTC.

The chain joins TRBV30 to TRBJ1-2; D is unresolved. Trimming took off 0 bases at V and 3 bases at J, with 17 bases between the two ends. In germline, CDR1 is GTSNPN, CDR2 SVGIG (reference sequence). This CDR3 is 16 amino acids long. The CDR3 bases are TGTGCCTGGAGTGTACTCCCTCCGAGCCCCGACTATGGCTACACCTTC. It translates to CAWSVLPPSPDYGYTF.

This clonotype has just a few counts. The V call is TRBV6-5, the J call TRBJ1-6; maybe TRBD1 (5 bases). Trimming removed 6 bases at V and 3 bases at J, with 12 bases between. CDR1 is MNHEY, CDR2 SVGAGI, per germline. The CDR3 contains 15 residues. CDR3 region: CASSLGTVYNSPLHF. The CDR3 DNA sequence: TGTGCCAGCAGCCTCGGGACGGTCTATAATTCACCCCTCCACTTT.

This clonotype was counted between two and nine times. CDR3 sequence: CASSTGLGYNEQFF. CDR3 nucleotide sequence: TGTGCCAGCAGCACGGGACTAGGATACAATGAGCAGTTCTTC. The chain has TRBV7-3 and TRBJ2-1, with TRBD2 matching 8 bases. V dropped 5 bases and J dropped 4; count of bases not matched to a gene: 4. Per germline, CDR1 SGHTA and CDR2 FQGTGA. The CDR3 length is 14 residues.

This sequence joins TRBV13 and TRBJ2-7; D gene unclear. CDR3 length equals 13 residues. Germline CDR1 is PRHDT and CDR2 is FYEKMQ (reference sequence). Trimming took 3 bases from V and 0 from J, leaving 6 bases between them. This chain's CDR3 is CASSFSVSYEQYF. CDR3 coding DNA: TGTGCCAGCAGCTTTTCAGTCTCCTACGAGCAGTACTTC.

This clonotype was observed a handful of times. Germline and junction disagree at one end, which may indicate a read error. The genes are TRBV6-2 or TRBV6-3 and TRBJ2-7; TRBD2 might be the D (7 bases). Germline-derived CDR1 and CDR2 are MNHEY and SVGEGT. CDR3 length: 15 residues. CDR3 loop: CASGYSEGGAYEQYF. The CDR3 DNA reads as TGTGCCAGCGGTTACTCAGAAGGGGGGGCCTACGAGCAGTACTTC.

This clonotype came up a few times. For the CDR3, the DNA is TGCAGTGCTAGAGACGGGAGAAGGGCCTACGAGCAGTACTTC. Its protein is CSARDGRRAYEQYF. This sequence joins TRBV20-1 and TRBJ2-7; D is possibly TRBD2 (6 bases). This CDR3 is built from 14 residues. Looked up from germline, CDR1 is DFQATT and CDR2 is SNEGSKA (reference sequence). Trimming took 0 bases from V and 2 from J, leaving 11 bases between them.